This T cell receptor beta chain emerged from a study of cytomegalovirus exposure and HLA in healthy donors. Between the trimmed V and J ends, which lost 6 bases and 5 bases, there was a span of 13 bases. The CDR3 sequence is 13 residues long. Germline assignment: CDR1 MNHEY and CDR2 SMNVEV (reference sequence). This PCR relied on a set of 60 Vbeta primers and 13 Jbeta primers. As processed by the authors: Around 76 million unique TCR beta chains, 10 million to 14 million shared, were counted in a later analysis. TCRdb keeps only in-frame clones here, not all; method: immunoSEQ multiplex PCR. V and J calls and clone size follow that table, whereas D and trimming were derived from the DNA. The top ten hold almost 9.5% of the sample, which has more than 150,000 clones, approximately 83% seen once. To note about this clone: Its target is unknown.

Study outcomes and limitations: There were about 160 TCR beta chains listed as cytomegalovirus-associated. Immune exposure data for these donors was limited to CMV serostatus.

This receptor was identified in a man between 18 and 29 years old in good health and CMV-seropositive. Sequencing used PBMCs. The chain links TRBV27 to TRBJ2-5; maybe TRBD2 (7 bases). This CDR3 is CASRRGPWETQYF. CDR3 DNA: TGTGCCAGCAGGCGGGGGCCCTGGGAGACCCAGTACTTC.